The 5 T cell receptor beta chains reported below all come from one sample, sequenced in a study of beta chain bispecific antibodies for T cell cancers (TCRdb year 2021). Overall results and qualifications from the work: Each sequenced sample mixed leukemia cell line cells with normal T cells, and most targeted TRBV signal came from the leukemia cells rather than normal T cells.

The treatment or condition tag for this specimen amounts to: alpha-CD19 control bispecific (anti-CD19 x anti-CD3). For two to three days, T cells were expanded from blood mononuclear cells using either the anti-CD3 antibody OKT3 or CD3/CD28 Dynabeads. The library was made by 5' RACE. For sequencing, an Illumina MiSeq was employed. TCRdb reworked the public reads: Q25 trimming with fastp, MiXCR clone assembly, productive beta chains retained. Identical CDR3 proteins give one entry, which carries the most common genes and DNA. Across this sample there are several thousand distinct CDR3 sequences, with around 2.3% seen only once. The ten top clones hold around 71% of the sample. These receptors have no identified antigens. Specimen: T cells from a healthy donor cultured with Jurkat leukemia cells, collected from a culture containing an anti-CD19 bispecific antibody. These receptor sequences come from a human donor in good health. Some clones in this sample may be carry-over from other donors' samples.

This clonotype was seen ten or more times. The chain couples TRBV10-3 to TRBJ2-3; maybe TRBD1 (6 bases). This CDR3 is 15 amino acids long. The V gene's germline CDR1 is ENHRY and CDR2 SYGVKD. Trimming removed 9 bases at V and 4 bases at J, with 20 bases between. The CDR3 coding sequence is TGTGCCATAGGAGACCGGGACAATATGGCAGATACGCAGTATTTT. The encoded protein is CAIGDRDNMADTQYF.

This clonotype was detected ten times or more. V usage is TRBV2 and J usage is TRBJ2-3; possible D gene TRBD1, 5 bases. The CDR3 runs 16 residues. CDR1 SNHLY and CDR2 FYNNEI come from the germline V gene. V was trimmed by 3 bases and J by 2 bases, leaving 15 bases between them. This CDR3 reads CASSDLTESPTDTQYF. CDR3 DNA sequence: TGTGCCAGCAGTGACCTGACAGAATCCCCCACAGATACGCAGTATTTT.

This chain joins TRBV12-3 or TRBV12-4 and TRBJ2-5; the D call may be TRBD1 or TRBD2 (6 bases each). The CDR3 consists of 13 residues. Trimming took 6 bases from V and 7 from J, leaving 15 bases between them. For the CDR3, the DNA is TGTGCCAGCAGGGGAAGGGGGACTTGGACCCAGTACTTC. Its protein is CASRGRGTWTQYF.

This clonotype was recorded many times. This rearrangement joins TRBV11-2 to TRBJ2-1; possible D gene TRBD1, 6 bases. The length of the CDR3 is 15 residues. Germline lookup yields CDR1 SGHAT and CDR2 FQNNGV. V was shortened by 1 base and J by 8 bases, with 15 bases between the two germline ends. The CDR3 DNA is TGTGCCAGCAGCTTAGTGGGGGCGGGTGCGGATGAGCAGTTCTTC. Protein product: CASSLVGAGADEQFF.

This clonotype was seen many times. The chain recombines TRBV5-5 with TRBJ2-5, with D possibly matching TRBD2 (7 bases). The V gene lost 0 bases and the J gene lost 5 bases, with 14 bases spanning the gap. From germline, CDR1 is SGHKS and CDR2 YYEKEE (reference sequence). This CDR3 is 15 amino acids long. CDR3 sequence (DNA): TGTGCCAGCAGCTTGGAACGGGGGGCGAGGGAGACCCAGTACTTC. Its protein is CASSLERGARETQYF.